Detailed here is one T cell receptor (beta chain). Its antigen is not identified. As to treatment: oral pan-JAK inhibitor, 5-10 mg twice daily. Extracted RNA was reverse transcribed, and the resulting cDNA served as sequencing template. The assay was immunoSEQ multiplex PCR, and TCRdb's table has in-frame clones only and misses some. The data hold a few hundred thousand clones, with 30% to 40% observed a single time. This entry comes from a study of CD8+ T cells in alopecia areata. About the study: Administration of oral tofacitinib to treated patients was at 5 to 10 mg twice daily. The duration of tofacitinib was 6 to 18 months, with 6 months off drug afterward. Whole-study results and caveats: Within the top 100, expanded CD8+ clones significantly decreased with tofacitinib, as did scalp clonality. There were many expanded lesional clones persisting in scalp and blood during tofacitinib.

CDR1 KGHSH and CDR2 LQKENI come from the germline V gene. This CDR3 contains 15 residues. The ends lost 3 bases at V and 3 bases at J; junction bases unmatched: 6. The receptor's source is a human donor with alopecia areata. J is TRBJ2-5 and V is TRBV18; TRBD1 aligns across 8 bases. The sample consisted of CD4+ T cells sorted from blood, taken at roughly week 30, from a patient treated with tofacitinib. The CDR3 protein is CASSPGTGMKETQYF. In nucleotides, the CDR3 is TGTGCCAGCTCACCCGGGACAGGCATGAAAGAGACCCAGTACTTC.